This is a list of T cell receptor beta chains from one sample in a study of blood T cell repertoires in COVID-19. Profiling relied on immunoSEQ multiplex PCR, and the TCRdb table lists in-frame clones only, not all of them. Of 300,000 to 450,000 clones listed, 87% are singletons. The sample taken for sequencing was PBMCs or T cells enriched from blood (not recorded which). These receptors all stem from a woman between 25 and 40 years old who had recovered from COVID-19. CDR3s include the opening cysteine and the closing phenylalanine or tryptophan. A D gene is named only where the DNA matches it firmly. Clone size is not always given. Where it is, it says once, few, many or a class for expanded clones.

-	TRBJ2-7	-	TRBV19	TGTGCCAGTAGTGCGGGCTCGGTGGACGAGCAGTACTTC	CASSAGSVDEQYF
-	TRBJ1-3	-	TRBV19	TGTGCCACCTCCCCGACAGCACTCTCTGGAAACACCATATATTTT	CATSPTALSGNTIYF
-	TRBJ1-5	-	TRBV7-2	TGTGCCAGCAGCTTAGTAAATCAGCCCCAGCATTTT	CASSLVNQPQHF
-	TRBJ1-3	TRBD1	TRBV3-1/TRBV3-2	TGTGCCAGCAGCCTCCTCCGGGACAGACGTCTCAGCTCTGGAAACACCATATATTTT	CASSLLRDRRLSSGNTIYF
-	TRBJ1-3	-	TRBV5-4	TGTGCCAGCAGCTCTCCGGAGACCTCTGGAAACACCATATATTTT	CASSSPETSGNTIYF
once	TRBJ2-7	-	TRBV28	TGTGCCAGCAAGAACATTGACAGGCGCGAGCAGTACTTC	CASKNIDRREQYF
-	TRBJ1-1	TRBD1	TRBV10-2	TGCGCCAGCAGTGAGTCGATTTTGGTAGGGGGCTTTTATGGAACTGAAGCTTTCTTT	CASSESILVGGFYGTEAFF
-	TRBJ2-7	TRBD1	TRBV27	TGTGCCAGCAGTAGTCCGTCGACAGGGGTTTACGAGCAGTACTTC	CASSSPSTGVYEQYF
-	TRBJ2-7	TRBD1	TRBV29-1	TGCACCAGGACAGGGGTATCCCCCCTCGAGCAGTACTTC	CTRTGVSPLEQYF
few	TRBJ1-2	-	TRBV5-6	TGTGCCAGCAGCTTTAATGGACAGCACGTATATGGCTACACCTTC	CASSFNGQHVYGYTF
-	TRBJ1-6	TRBD1	TRBV5-1	TGCGCCAGCAGCTTGGCCGGACAGGGTAATTCACCCCTCCACTTT	CASSLAGQGNSPLHF
-	TRBJ2-7	-	TRBV14	TGTGCCAGCAGCCAAGATGTGACTTCCTACGAGCAGTACTTC	CASSQDVTSYEQYF
-	TRBJ1-4	-	TRBV28	TGTGCCAGCAGTTTACTCGGGGGGCTTGCTAATGAAAAACTGTTTTTT	CASSLLGGLANEKLFF
-	TRBJ2-2	TRBD1	TRBV5-1	TGCGCCAGCAGCTTGGCACAGGGGGCCACCGGGGAGCTGTTTTTT	CASSLAQGATGELFF
-	TRBJ2-1	-	TRBV30	TGTGCCCTCCAGGGGGGTGAGCAGTTCTTC	CALQGGEQFF
-	TRBJ1-5	-	TRBV6-5	TGTGCCAGCAGTTTAGATAGCAATCAGCCCCAGCATTTT	CASSLDSNQPQHF
-	TRBJ2-3	TRBD2	TRBV19	TGTGCCAGTAGTATAGGTGGGGGGGAGGATACGCAGTATTTT	CASSIGGGEDTQYF
-	TRBJ2-7	TRBD1	TRBV7-2	TGTGCCAGCAGCTTAGGGGGGACAGGGGTCTCCTACGAGCAGTACTTC	CASSLGGTGVSYEQYF
-	TRBJ2-7	-	TRBV29-1	TGCAGCGCGAGTATAGCCTACGAGCAGTACTTC	CSASIAYEQYF
-	TRBJ2-3	TRBD2	TRBV7-8	TGTGCCAGCAGCCCTACTAGGACTAGCGGGGGGTGGGGAGATACGCAGTATTTT	CASSPTRTSGGWGDTQYF
-	TRBJ1-2	-	TRBV7-9	TGTGCCAGCAGCAAGAGAGCCGGACAGGGCTACACCTTC	CASSKRAGQGYTF
-	TRBJ2-4	TRBD1	TRBV28	TGTGCCAGCAGTTTAAATACAGGGGGTAAGGACATTCAGTACTTC	CASSLNTGGKDIQYF
-	TRBJ1-2	-	TRBV5-4	TGTGCCAGCAGCTCTTATGCAGGGGCCCCTTACACCTTC	CASSSYAGAPYTF
-	TRBJ2-1	-	TRBV6-5	TGTGCCAGCACCGGGGCGGGACAGGAGCAGTTCTTC	CASTGAGQEQFF
-	TRBJ2-3	-	TRBV7-8	TGTGCCAGCAGCCCTGACCGAACAGGAACAGATACGCAGTATTTT	CASSPDRTGTDTQYF
-	TRBJ1-2	TRBD1	TRBV18	TGTGCCAGCTCAGCGGGACAGGATGAATACCATGGCTACACCTTC	CASSAGQDEYHGYTF
-	TRBJ1-4	-	TRBV11-2	TGTGCCAGCAGCTCGACAACAACTAATGAAAAACTGTTTTTT	CASSSTTTNEKLFF
once	TRBJ2-5	-	TRBV2	TGTGCCAGCACACGGTTACAAGAGACCCAGTACTTC	CASTRLQETQYF
-	TRBJ1-5	-	TRBV6-2/TRBV6-3	TGTGCCAGCAGTTTGGGAGGCGTTAAGAATCAGCCCCAGCATTTT	CASSLGGVKNQPQHF
-	TRBJ2-3	TRBD1	TRBV27	TGTGCCAGCAGTTTAGTTACAGGGGCAGATACGCAGTATTTT	CASSLVTGADTQYF
-	TRBJ2-7	TRBD2	TRBV19	TGTGCCAGTAGTATAGATCGACTAGCGGGGGACTACGAGCAGTACTTC	CASSIDRLAGDYEQYF
-	TRBJ1-1	-	TRBV9	TGTGCCAGCAGCGTAGTCCCCGGCACTGAAGCTTTCTTT	CASSVVPGTEAFF
-	TRBJ1-1	-	TRBV6-6	TGTGCCAGCAGCCAAGGGAGAAACACTGAAGCTTTCTTT	CASSQGRNTEAFF
-	TRBJ2-7	TRBD1	TRBV9	TGTGCCAGCAGCGAGCCGGGACAGGGCCCATGGCATACCTACGAGCAGTACTTC	CASSEPGQGPWHTYEQYF
-	TRBJ1-1	-	TRBV5-1	TGCGCCAGCAGGGGAGACGGGAACACTGAAGCTTTCTTT	CASRGDGNTEAFF
-	TRBJ2-7	TRBD1	TRBV20-1	TGCAGTGCTAGTTCCTGGGACAGGGTGAACGAGCAGTACTTC	CSASSWDRVNEQYF
-	TRBJ1-6	-	TRBV7-6	TGTGCCAGCAGCCCCCGGACAGAATATAATTCACCCCTCCACTTT	CASSPRTEYNSPLHF
-	TRBJ2-5	-	TRBV28	TGTGCCAGCAGTTTATCCGGGTCTCTTAGGGAGACCCAGTACTTC	CASSLSGSLRETQYF
-	TRBJ1-2	TRBD1	TRBV27	TGTGCCAGCAGGATGAGGACAGGGGGAGGCTACACCTTC	CASRMRTGGGYTF
-	TRBJ1-1	TRBD1	TRBV7-8	TGTGCCAGCAGTTTCGGGGGGGACAGAGAAGCTTTCTTT	CASSFGGDREAFF
-	TRBJ1-1	-	TRBV5-1	TGCGCCAGCAGCGCCCTGGGGGGGGGCAACACTGAAGCTTTCTTT	CASSALGGGNTEAFF
-	TRBJ1-5	-	TRBV9	TGTGCCAGCAGCGCTGGGAGGGAAGGACAGCCCCAGCATTTT	CASSAGREGQPQHF
-	TRBJ2-3	TRBD2	TRBV3-1/TRBV3-2	TGTGCCAGCAGCCGAGGACTAGCGGGAGGCACAGATACGCAGTATTTT	CASSRGLAGGTDTQYF
-	TRBJ2-3	TRBD2	TRBV15	TGTGCCACCAGCAGACGCGGGGGGGCGGGCACAGATACGCAGTATTTT	CATSRRGGAGTDTQYF
-	TRBJ1-5	TRBD1	TRBV13	TGTGCCAGCAGTTCCCGACAGGGGGGGAACCAGCCCCAGCATTTT	CASSSRQGGNQPQHF
-	TRBJ2-7	TRBD1	TRBV4-1	TGCGCCAGCAGCCAGACCGGGACAGGTGTGGCCGAGCAGTACTTC	CASSQTGTGVAEQYF